The 27 T cell receptor beta chains reported below all come from one sample, sequenced in a study of blood T cell repertoires in COVID-19. Produced via immunoSEQ multiplex PCR; TCRdb's table is partial and in-frame only. The table lists about 140,000 clones, over 60% of them singletons. Sequenced: peripheral blood. Receptors were obtained from a woman of 80 years or more with active or convalescent COVID-19.

In its sample, this clone was seen once. The CDR3, as DNA: TGTGCCTGGAGTGTACTTGTAGGGGATGGCTACACCTTC. Translating it yields CAWSVLVGDGYTF. V and J are TRBV30 and TRBJ1-2, with a weak D call TRBD1 (5 bases). The V end was cut by 0 bases, the J end by 6 bases, with 11 bases between. Germline V gene data show CDR1 as GTSNPN and CDR2 as SVGIG (reference sequence). This CDR3 has 13 amino acids.

The rearrangement joins TRBV5-1 to TRBJ2-1, with 7 positions matching TRBD2. The CDR3 has 15 amino acids. Trimming took 4 bases from V and 2 from J; bases not matched to a gene: 6. Germline V gene sequence: CDR1 SGHRS, CDR2 YFSETQ. The CDR3 sequence is CASSRGGGPYNEQFF. The CDR3 bases are TGCGCCAGCAGCCGCGGCGGGGGTCCCTACAATGAGCAGTTCTTC.

The chain joins TRBV3-1 (or the pseudogene TRBV3-2) to TRBJ2-5, with D unresolved. Looked up from germline, CDR1 is LGHDT and CDR2 is YNNKEL (reference sequence). The CDR3 loop spans 12 amino acids. Trimming stripped 2 bases from V and 5 bases from J, with 6 bases between. CDR3 coding DNA: TGTGCCAGCAGCCAAACTTTGGAGACCCAGTACTTC. Translating it yields CASSQTLETQYF.

V gene TRBV9 combines with J gene TRBJ1-1; D remains unclear. V lost 1 base to trimming and J lost 0 bases, with 7 bases between them. This CDR3 is 14 amino acids long. The V gene's germline CDR1 is SGDLS and CDR2 YYNGEE. The CDR3 sequence is CASSVNTVNTEAFF. CDR3 DNA sequence: TGTGCCAGCAGCGTAAATACGGTGAACACTGAAGCTTTCTTT.

The rearrangement joins TRBV14 to TRBJ2-7; 8 bases fit TRBD2. The germline CDR1 and CDR2 sequences are SGHDN and FVKESK. CDR3 length: 15 amino acids. J lost 6 bases, V lost 4 bases, and 11 bases had no gene match. The CDR3 DNA sequence: TGTGCCAGCAGCCGCAGGGGATGGGCGGGAGGCGAGCAGTACTTC. It is translated as CASSRRGWAGGEQYF.

The V gene is TRBV6-1, the J gene TRBJ2-3; TRBD2 matches at 7 bases. Germline V gene data show CDR1 as MNHNS and CDR2 as SASEGT. This CDR3 region has 16 residues. Trimming removed 4 bases from V and 2 bases from J; junction bases left unmatched: 9. The CDR3 loop is CASSGTGRGFTDTQYF. Written as DNA, the CDR3 is TGTGCCAGCAGTGGAACTGGGCGGGGGTTCACAGATACGCAGTATTTT.

J is TRBJ2-1 and V is TRBV6-2 or TRBV6-3; a possible D gene is TRBD2 (6 bases). The germline V and J ends were trimmed by 5 bases and 7 bases, with 15 bases remaining between them. The CDR3 is made up of 14 amino acids. The V gene's germline CDR1 is MNHEY and CDR2 SVGEGT. CDR3 in amino acids: CASSVAGGWNEQFF. Written as DNA, the CDR3 is TGTGCCAGCAGTGTCGCCGGGGGATGGAATGAGCAGTTCTTC.

The chain combines TRBV7-8 with TRBJ1-2; D is possibly TRBD1 (5 bases). CDR1 is SGHVS, CDR2 FQNEAQ, per germline. V was trimmed by 5 bases and J by 5 bases, leaving 18 bases between them. The CDR3 extends over 15 amino acids. DNA of the CDR3: TGTGCCAGCAGCGTAAGACAGCCACTACCTTATGGCTACACCTTC. The encoded protein is CASSVRQPLPYGYTF.

The chain employs TRBV19 and TRBJ2-5; 9 bases fit TRBD1. Trimming at V came to 5 bases and at J to 5 bases, leaving 9 bases not matched to a gene. Germline-derived CDR1 and CDR2 are LNHDA and SQIVND (reference sequence). This CDR3 spans 15 amino acids. Written as DNA, the CDR3 is TGTGCCAGTAGTTACGGACAGGGGATAGGGGAGACCCAGTACTTC. Residues: CASSYGQGIGETQYF.

This sequence joins TRBV14 and TRBJ2-3; 7 nucleotides agree with TRBD2. Trimming removed 4 bases from V and 6 bases from J; junction bases left unmatched: 10. Germline loops: CDR1 SGHDN, CDR2 FVKESK. This CDR3 spans 15 amino acids. The CDR3, as DNA: TGTGCCAGCAGCCCTTCTTGGGGGGGGACCGATACGCAGTATTTT. It codes for CASSPSWGGTDTQYF. The whole variable domain, filled in from reference TRBV14 and TRBJ2-3, reads EAGVTQFPSHSVIEKGQTVTLRCDPISGHDNLYWYRRVMGKEIKFLLHFVKESKQDESGMPNNRFLAERTGGTYSTLKVQPAELEDSGVYFCASSPSWGGTDTQYFGPGTRLTVL.

This chain joins TRBV4-2 and TRBJ2-7; no reliable D call. Germline lookup yields CDR1 LGHNA and CDR2 YNFKEQ. This CDR3 is 14 amino acids long. V was clipped by 5 bases and J by 2 bases, with 13 bases between them. The DNA of the CDR3 is TGTGCCAGCAGCGGGCATCACCTCACCTACGAGCAGTACTTC. This encodes CASSGHHLTYEQYF.

V and J are TRBV6-2 or TRBV6-3 and TRBJ1-2; D is perhaps TRBD1 (6 bases). With 0 bases removed from V and 5 bases from J, the gap between germline ends came to 13 bases. CDR1 MNHEY and CDR2 SVGEGT come from the germline V gene. This CDR3 region has 15 residues. This CDR3 reads CASSYSKGTRYGYTF. The CDR3 nucleotides are TGTGCCAGCAGTTACTCGAAGGGGACACGGTATGGCTACACCTTC.

The chain links TRBV7-2 to TRBJ2-3, with 7 bases that match TRBD2. The CDR3 totals 15 residues. J lost 0 bases, V lost 3 bases, and 3 bases had no gene match. Per germline, CDR1 SGHTA and CDR2 FQGNSA. The CDR3 here is CASSFLAASTDTQYF. In nucleotides, the CDR3 is TGTGCCAGCAGCTTCCTAGCGGCTAGCACAGATACGCAGTATTTT. Filled out from reference TRBV7-2 and TRBJ2-3, the complete variable domain reads GAGVSQSPSNKVTEKGKDVELRCDPISGHTALYWYRQSLGQGLEFLIYFQGNSAPDKSGLPSDRFSAERTGGSVSTLTIQRTQQEDSAVYLCASSFLAASTDTQYFGPGTRLTVL.

The V and J genes are TRBV6-5 and TRBJ2-7; 7 bases fit TRBD1. J gave up 3 bases and V 0 bases, and 2 bases lay outside the gene matches. The CDR3 covers 14 residues. Germline lookup yields CDR1 MNHEY and CDR2 SVGAGI. CDR3 residues: CASSYSDRLYEQYF. The CDR3 DNA reads TGTGCCAGCAGTTACTCGGACAGGCTCTACGAGCAGTACTTC.

The V gene is TRBV2, the J gene TRBJ1-2; TRBD1 might be the D (6 bases). This CDR3 has 15 residues. The V end lost 7 bases, the J end lost 0 bases, and 15 bases lay between the germline ends. Per the germline V gene, CDR1 is SNHLY and CDR2 is FYNNEI. The CDR3 protein is CASKKQGGPNYGYTF. The DNA of the CDR3 is TGTGCCAGCAAAAAACAGGGTGGGCCTAACTATGGCTACACCTTC.

This rearrangement joins TRBV30 to TRBJ1-5, with D possibly matching TRBD1 (6 bases). The CDR3 covers 13 residues. Between the trimmed V and J ends, which lost 2 bases and 6 bases, there was a span of 11 bases. CDR1 is GTSNPN, CDR2 SVGIG, per germline (reference sequence). The CDR3 DNA sequence: TGTGCCTGGAGTCAGGGGTTGACTCAGCCCCAGCATTTT. It is translated as CAWSQGLTQPQHF.

This clone was detected once. The CDR3 DNA follows: TGTGCCAGTAGGCCGGACAGGGGGCGCGGCGAGCAGTACTTC. It is translated as CASRPDRGRGEQYF. The chain uses TRBV19 and TRBJ2-7; 11 bases map to TRBD1. Germline V lookup: CDR1 LNHDA, CDR2 SQIVND (reference sequence). The trim removed 6 bases at V and 6 bases at J, leaving 7 bases unmatched. The CDR3 is 14 amino acids.

The chain employs TRBV10-3 and TRBJ2-3, with 9 bases fitting TRBD2. Germline V CDR1 and CDR2: ENHRY, SYGVKD. The V segment lost 4 bases and the J segment 2 bases; nucleotides outside the gene matches: 4. The CDR3 contains 15 residues. CDR3 sequence reads: CAISAAGGNTDTQYF. For the CDR3, the DNA is TGTGCCATCAGTGCAGCGGGGGGAAACACAGATACGCAGTATTTT.

V usage is TRBV28 and J usage is TRBJ1-4, with 8 nucleotides matching TRBD1. CDR1 MDHEN and CDR2 SYDVKM come from the germline V gene. The CDR3 sequence is 13 residues long. The J segment lost 11 bases and the V segment lost 5 bases, leaving 7 bases of the junction unmatched. This CDR3 is CASSQGQGGKLFF. In DNA form, the CDR3 reads TGTGCCAGCAGTCAAGGACAGGGCGGTAAACTGTTTTTT.

Only one count was recorded for this clone. This chain uses TRBV5-1 with TRBJ2-1, with 9 nucleotides matching TRBD2. CDR3 size: 19 residues. Trimming took 3 bases from V and 0 from J; bases not matched to a gene: 13. The V gene's germline CDR1 is SGHRS and CDR2 YFSETQ. The CDR3 DNA is TGCGCCAGCAGCTGGCCTTCTAGCGGGGCGGGTCGCTCCTACAATGAGCAGTTCTTC. Its protein product is CASSWPSSGAGRSYNEQFF.

This chain joins TRBV30 and TRBJ2-2, with D perhaps TRBD1 (6 bases). V was trimmed by 0 bases and J by 2 bases, leaving 7 bases between them. The germline gives CDR1 GTSNPN, CDR2 SVGIG (reference sequence). CDR3 length: 14 amino acids. CDR3: CAWSVRGNTGELFF. The CDR3 DNA is TGTGCCTGGAGTGTCAGGGGAAACACCGGGGAGCTGTTTTTT.

This chain uses TRBV2 with TRBJ2-7, with TRBD1 matching over 9 bases. The CDR3 spans 14 residues. Germline CDR1 SNHLY, CDR2 FYNNEI. V shed 7 bases, J shed 6 bases, and the junction held 10 bases outside the gene matches. The CDR3 DNA sequence: TGTGCCAGCAATGGAGGGACAGGGAGAACCGAGCAGTACTTC. Translated, it gives CASNGGTGRTEQYF.

The rearrangement links TRBV7-2 to TRBJ1-4; a possible D gene is TRBD1 (5 bases). The CDR3 totals 15 residues. The V end was cut by 5 bases, the J end by 8 bases, with 18 bases between. Per germline, CDR1 SGHTA and CDR2 FQGNSA. CDR3 coding DNA: TGTGCCAGCAGCCCTAGGGGTGGGGGGAACGAAAAACTGTTTTTT. It is translated as CASSPRGGGNEKLFF. The variable domain in full, completed from reference TRBV7-2 and TRBJ1-4, reads GAGVSQSPSNKVTEKGKDVELRCDPISGHTALYWYRQSLGQGLEFLIYFQGNSAPDKSGLPSDRFSAERTGGSVSTLTIQRTQQEDSAVYLCASSPRGGGNEKLFFGSGTQLSVL.

About this clone: The same CDR3 can be traced to other DNA sequences in this sample. The CDR3 DNA follows: TGCGCCAGCAGCCAAGTAGCGGGGATATACAATGAGCAGTTCTTC. This translates into CASSQVAGIYNEQFF. The chain is built from TRBV4-3 and TRBJ2-1, with 8 positions matching TRBD2. The CDR3 is 15 residues long. Looked up from germline, CDR1 is LGHNA and CDR2 is YSLEER. V was clipped by 1 base and J by 4 bases; unmatched bases: 3.

This clone was found a few times. The V and J genes are TRBV30 and TRBJ2-3; 11 bases agree with TRBD2. After removal of 6 bases from V and 8 bases from J, the junction contained 1 base not matched to a gene. Germline-derived CDR1 and CDR2 are GTSNPN and SVGIG (reference sequence). The CDR3 runs 11 residues. The CDR3 loop reads CACLAGGTQYF. Written as DNA, the CDR3 is TGTGCCTGTCTAGCGGGGGGTACGCAGTATTTT.

The chain has TRBV15 and TRBJ1-5; maybe TRBD1 (5 bases). The germline V gene encodes CDR1 LNHNV and CDR2 YYDKDF (reference sequence). This CDR3 has 14 amino acids. V was trimmed by 0 bases and J by 4 bases, leaving 7 bases between them. The CDR3 DNA reads TGTGCCACCAGCAGAGACAGGGTGAATCAGCCCCAGCATTTT. The encoded protein is CATSRDRVNQPQHF.

The count of this clone is one. J is TRBJ1-4 and V is TRBV4-1, with 8 positions matching TRBD1. This CDR3 contains 15 residues. Germline V gene lookup returns CDR1 MGHRA and CDR2 YSYEKL. Trimming at V came to 2 bases and at J to 8 bases, leaving 7 bases not matched to a gene. DNA of the CDR3: TGCGCCAGCAGCCAACTCGGGACAGGACGGGAAAAACTGTTTTTT. Its translation: CASSQLGTGREKLFF.